The present TCR beta chain was sequenced within a study of blood T cell repertoires in COVID-19. Assay: immunoSEQ multiplex PCR; the TCRdb copy retains only in-frame clones and omits some. Among roughly 100,000 clones listed, roughly 92% were seen once. The V gene lost 3 bases and the J gene lost 0 bases, with 9 bases spanning the gap. The CDR3 is 15 amino acids. The germline V gene has CDR1 KGHSH and CDR2 LQKENI. Sequencing input: peripheral blood. The clonotype was recovered from a woman aged 45-59 years with COVID-19, enrolled during active disease. J is TRBJ2-1 and V is TRBV18; D is ambiguous. CDR3 loop: CASSPSSSSYNEQFF. The CDR3 DNA is TGTGCCAGCTCACCCTCGAGTAGCTCCTACAATGAGCAGTTCTTC.